The 6 T cell receptor beta chains presented below share a single source sample, sequenced in a study of blood T cell repertoires in COVID-19 (dated by TCRdb to about 2020). The library came from the immunoSEQ multiplex PCR assay. TCRdb holds this immuneACCESS table with in-frame rearrangements only. Some clones are missing; in checked studies, unresolved V genes explain under half, and the rest has no known cause. This sample has roughly 49,000 clones in its table, and 75% to 85% of those were observed once. The ten largest clones represent about a sixth of the sample. What was sequenced was peripheral blood. All receptors derive from a middle-aged man with acute or convalescent COVID-19.

The V call is TRBV3-1 (or the pseudogene TRBV3-2), the J call TRBJ2-7; a weak D match, TRBD2 (5 bases). The V end lost 4 bases, the J end lost 3 bases, and 13 bases lay between the germline ends. Germline loops: CDR1 LGHDT, CDR2 YNNKEL (reference sequence). There are 14 residues in the CDR3. This CDR3 reads CASSLGTGSYEQYF. In DNA, the CDR3 is TGTGCCAGCAGCCTTGGAACGGGGAGCTACGAGCAGTACTTC.

This chain joins TRBV2 and TRBJ2-2; maybe TRBD2 (6 bases). Germline CDR1 reads SNHLY; CDR2 reads FYNNEI. The ends were cut back, 10 bases at V and 5 bases at J, with 14 bases in the middle. The CDR3 totals 13 residues. The CDR3 nucleotides read TGTGCCACCAATCCTCGGGGGACCGGGGAGCTGTTTTTT. Residues: CATNPRGTGELFF.

This chain uses TRBV7-2 with TRBJ1-2; 10 bases align to TRBD1. Germline V CDR1 and CDR2: SGHTA, FQGNSA. This CDR3 has 14 residues. The V gene end was trimmed by 5 bases and the J gene end by 2 bases; junction bases not matched to a gene: 2. Here the CDR3 reads CASSTGQGNYGYTF. DNA for the CDR3: TGTGCCAGCAGCACGGGACAGGGGAACTATGGCTACACCTTC.

In DNA, the CDR3 is TGTGCCAGCAGCTTAGGGGTGACTAGCGGAGGACTAGAGACCCAGTACTTC. Translated, it gives CASSLGVTSGGLETQYF. The chain carries TRBV11-2 and TRBJ2-5, with 9 bases aligning to TRBD2. The length of the CDR3 is 17 residues. The V gene end was trimmed by 1 base and the J gene end by 4 bases; junction bases not matched to a gene: 10. CDR1 is SGHAT and CDR2 is FQNNGV in the germline V gene.

The V gene is TRBV2, the J gene TRBJ2-7; D may be TRBD1 (6 bases). V lost 4 bases and J 3 bases, leaving 10 bases between the germline ends. There are 13 residues in the CDR3. CDR1 SNHLY and CDR2 FYNNEI come from the germline V gene. CDR3 in amino acids: CASSGQESYEQYV. The CDR3 DNA follows: TGTGCCAGCAGTGGACAGGAGAGCTACGAGCAGTACGTC.

The rearrangement uses TRBV11-3 and TRBJ2-5, with 9 bases matching TRBD2. The trim removed 6 bases at V and 5 bases at J, leaving 10 bases unmatched. Germline V lookup: CDR1 SGHNT, CDR2 YENEEA. CDR3 length: 15 amino acids. The CDR3 DNA reads TGTGCCAGCAGTGACGCGGGGGGGTCCTCTGAGACCCAGTACTTC. The encoded protein is CASSDAGGSSETQYF. The full variable domain, completed using reference TRBV11-3 and TRBJ2-5, is EAGVVQSPRYKIIEKKQPVAFWCNPISGHNTLYWYLQNLGQGPELLIRYENEEAVDDSQLPKDRFSAERLKGVDSTLKIQPAELGDSAVYLCASSDAGGSSETQYFGPGTRLLVL.